This T cell receptor (beta chain) was identified during a study of post-analysis software for immune sequencing data. TCR beta cDNA libraries included unique molecular identifiers. A single record per CDR3 protein comes from TCRdb applying MiXCR to the PCR reads. Of approximately 150,000 distinct CDR3 sequences in the sample, roughly 30% were seen once. The study, taken as a whole, reports: There were five TRBV segments more frequent in patients than controls, and TRBV5-6, TRBV5-1 and TRBV20-1 were among them.

After removal of 10 bases from V and 7 bases from J, the junction contained 12 bases not matched to a gene. The germline V gene has CDR1 MNHEY and CDR2 SVGEGT. This CDR3 is 14 amino acids long. This clonotype has at least ten counts. Antigen unknown. The source material was blood. The clonotype was recovered from a girl aged 5-17 years with multiple sclerosis. The chain couples TRBV6-2 or TRBV6-3 to TRBJ1-2; 10 nucleotides line up with TRBD1. The CDR3 bases are TGTGCCATCAACGAATGGACAGGGGGTCTTGGCTACACCTTC. It yields the protein CAINEWTGGLGYTF.